This T cell receptor beta chain was retrieved from a study of shared clonotypes between healthy human individuals. TCRdb's copy holds only in-frame clones and misses some; the assay was immunoSEQ multiplex PCR. Of 1,400,000 or so clones listed, 98% to 99% are singletons. Germline V gene data show CDR1 as SNHLY and CDR2 as FYNNEI. This CDR3 contains 15 residues. Trimming took 5 bases from V and 7 from J; bases not matched to a gene: 9. The TCR sequence derives from a man between 25 and 39 years old in good health. The V and J genes are TRBV2 and TRBJ2-1; 9 positions agree with TRBD1. Sequenced material: naive CD4+ T cells sorted from blood. Subset specified: CD45RA+ positively selected. This CDR3 reads CASSLFGTGRNEQFF. DNA of the CDR3: TGTGCCAGCAGTCTCTTCGGGACAGGGAGGAATGAGCAGTTCTTC.